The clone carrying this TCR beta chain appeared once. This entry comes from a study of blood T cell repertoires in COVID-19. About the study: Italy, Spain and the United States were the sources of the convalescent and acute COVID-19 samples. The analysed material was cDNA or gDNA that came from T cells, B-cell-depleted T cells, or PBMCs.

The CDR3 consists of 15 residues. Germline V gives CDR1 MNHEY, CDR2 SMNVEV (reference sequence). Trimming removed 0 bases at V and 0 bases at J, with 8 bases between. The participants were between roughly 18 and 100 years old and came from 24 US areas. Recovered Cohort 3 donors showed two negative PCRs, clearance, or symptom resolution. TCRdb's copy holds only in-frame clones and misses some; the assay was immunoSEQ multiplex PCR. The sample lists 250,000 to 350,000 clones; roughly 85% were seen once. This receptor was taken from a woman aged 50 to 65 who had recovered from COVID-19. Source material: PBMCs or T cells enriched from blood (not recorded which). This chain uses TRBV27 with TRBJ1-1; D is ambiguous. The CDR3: CASSLSSGMNTEAFF. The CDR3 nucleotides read TGTGCCAGCAGTTTATCGTCGGGGATGAACACTGAAGCTTTCTTT.